The rows below give T cell receptor beta chains drawn from one sample of a study of immune cell composition in non-small cell lung cancer. TCRdb keeps only in-frame clones here, not all; method: immunoSEQ multiplex PCR. The data show about 3,300 clones, 70% seen once. The material sequenced was non-adjacent lung tissue. These TCRs come from a human donor with non-small cell lung cancer. The CDR3 runs from the conserved cysteine through the conserved F or W. Each record gives: D gene, V gene, clone size, J gene, CDR3 DNA, CDR3 protein. A D gene is named only where the DNA matches it firmly. Rows may omit the clone size; those that give it use once, few, many or a size class.

d_call: NA
v_call: TRBV4-3
clone_size: few
j_call: TRBJ2-6
cdr3_nt: TGCGCCAGCCGTCCGGGTCACTCTGGGGCCAACGTCCTGACTTTC
cdr3_aa: CASRPGHSGANVLTF

d_call: NA
v_call: TRBV7-2
clone_size: NA
j_call: TRBJ2-5
cdr3_nt: TGTGCCAGCAGCTTGGGTCGAGCTAAACAGTCCCAAGAGACCCAGTACTTC
cdr3_aa: CASSLGRAKQSQETQYF

d_call: NA
v_call: TRBV6-1
clone_size: NA
j_call: TRBJ2-3
cdr3_nt: TGTGCCGCCCTTCAGGGGTCTCTGGCAGATACGCAGTATTTT
cdr3_aa: CAALQGSLADTQYF

d_call: TRBD2
v_call: TRBV7-2
clone_size: NA
j_call: TRBJ2-2
cdr3_nt: TGTGCCAGCAGCATATTAGCGGGGGGAACCGGGGAGCTGTTTTTT
cdr3_aa: CASSILAGGTGELFF

d_call: TRBD1
v_call: TRBV28
clone_size: few
j_call: TRBJ2-6
cdr3_nt: TGTGCCAGCTATACCCAGGGGGCTGGGGCCAACGTCCTGACTTTC
cdr3_aa: CASYTQGAGANVLTF

d_call: TRBD2
v_call: TRBV6-4
clone_size: NA
j_call: TRBJ2-3
cdr3_nt: TGTGCCAGCAGTGAAGCGGGGGGCACAGATACGCAGTATTTT
cdr3_aa: CASSEAGGTDTQYF

d_call: TRBD1
v_call: TRBV28
clone_size: few
j_call: TRBJ2-2
cdr3_nt: TGTGCCAGCAGTTTATCCGGGACAGGGAAGAACGGGGAGCTGTTTTTT
cdr3_aa: CASSLSGTGKNGELFF

d_call: TRBD2
v_call: TRBV11-2
clone_size: NA
j_call: TRBJ2-5
cdr3_nt: TGTGCCAGCAGCACAAGACTAGCGGGGGGGCATCGGGAGACCCAGTACTTC
cdr3_aa: CASSTRLAGGHRETQYF

d_call: NA
v_call: TRBV14
clone_size: NA
j_call: TRBJ2-1
cdr3_nt: TGTGCCAGCAGCCAAGGAGGGTGGGGAAATGAGCAGTTCTTC
cdr3_aa: CASSQGGWGNEQFF

d_call: NA
v_call: TRBV6-4
clone_size: NA
j_call: TRBJ2-7
cdr3_nt: TGTGCCAGCAGTGAGGACGTTAGCGGCGAGCAGTACTTC
cdr3_aa: CASSEDVSGEQYF

d_call: TRBD2
v_call: TRBV30
clone_size: NA
j_call: TRBJ2-3
cdr3_nt: TGTGCCTGGAGTGTGGCGGGAGATAGCACAGATACGCAGTATTTT
cdr3_aa: CAWSVAGDSTDTQYF

d_call: TRBD1
v_call: TRBV9
clone_size: NA
j_call: TRBJ2-5
cdr3_nt: TGTGCCAGCAGCGTAGGGGTGGGGACAGCCAGACAAGAGACCCAGTACTTC
cdr3_aa: CASSVGVGTARQETQYF

d_call: NA
v_call: TRBV7-2
clone_size: once
j_call: TRBJ2-3
cdr3_nt: TGTGCCAGCAGCTCTCGACTAGTTTCAGATACGCAGTATTTT
cdr3_aa: CASSSRLVSDTQYF

d_call: NA
v_call: TRBV28
clone_size: NA
j_call: TRBJ1-1
cdr3_nt: TGTGCCAGCAGTTTACCTTCCCACAACCGGGGTGAAGCTTTCTTT
cdr3_aa: CASSLPSHNRGEAFF

d_call: TRBD1
v_call: TRBV7-9
clone_size: large
j_call: TRBJ1-4
cdr3_nt: TGTGCCAGCAGATTAAAGGGACAGCCTAATGAAAAACTGTTTTTT
cdr3_aa: CASRLKGQPNEKLFF

d_call: TRBD2
v_call: TRBV7-2
clone_size: NA
j_call: TRBJ2-7
cdr3_nt: TGTGCCAGCAGCTTAGGGCTAGCGGGGGCGGGGTACGAGCAGTACTTC
cdr3_aa: CASSLGLAGAGYEQYF

d_call: TRBD1
v_call: TRBV5-6
clone_size: NA
j_call: TRBJ1-1
cdr3_nt: TGTGCCAGCAGCTGGACAGGGGGAAACACTGAAGCTTTCTTT
cdr3_aa: CASSWTGGNTEAFF

d_call: NA
v_call: TRBV7-2
clone_size: NA
j_call: TRBJ2-3
cdr3_nt: TGTGCCAGCAGCTCACAGGGTACCACAGATACGCAGTATTTT
cdr3_aa: CASSSQGTTDTQYF

d_call: NA
v_call: TRBV2
clone_size: few
j_call: TRBJ1-1
cdr3_nt: TGTGCCAGCAGTGAATTCCGGAACAGGGATACTGAAGCTTTCTTT
cdr3_aa: CASSEFRNRDTEAFF

d_call: TRBD2
v_call: TRBV7-9
clone_size: few
j_call: TRBJ2-1
cdr3_nt: TGTGCCAGCAGCTCCGGACTAGCGGGAGGTCGAGGCAATGAGCAGTTCTTC
cdr3_aa: CASSSGLAGGRGNEQFF

d_call: TRBD1
v_call: TRBV6-5
clone_size: NA
j_call: TRBJ2-7
cdr3_nt: TGTGCCAGCAGTTACTCGAACAGGGGGCCCACGGAGCAGTACTTC
cdr3_aa: CASSYSNRGPTEQYF

d_call: TRBD2
v_call: TRBV7-3
clone_size: NA
j_call: TRBJ2-7
cdr3_nt: TGTGCCAGCAACCTCTGGGGGGGGAATCCCTACGAGCAGTACTTC
cdr3_aa: CASNLWGGNPYEQYF

d_call: NA
v_call: TRBV11-2
clone_size: NA
j_call: TRBJ1-5
cdr3_nt: TGTGCCAGCAGCCCGGGGGGGCGAGGAGGCAATCAGCCCCAGCATTTT
cdr3_aa: CASSPGGRGGNQPQHF

d_call: TRBD1
v_call: TRBV5-1
clone_size: NA
j_call: TRBJ2-7
cdr3_nt: TGCGCCAGCAGCTTGGGGCCTACAGGGGGCAACTACGAGCAGTACTTC
cdr3_aa: CASSLGPTGGNYEQYF

d_call: TRBD2
v_call: TRBV27
clone_size: NA
j_call: TRBJ2-1
cdr3_nt: TGTGCCATCGGGACTACAACCTACAATGAGCAGTTCTTC
cdr3_aa: CAIGTTTYNEQFF

d_call: NA
v_call: TRBV7-9
clone_size: NA
j_call: TRBJ2-3
cdr3_nt: TGTGCCAGCAGCTTAGCTGGTCTAGCAACAGATACGCAGTATTTT
cdr3_aa: CASSLAGLATDTQYF

d_call: TRBD1
v_call: TRBV7-9
clone_size: NA
j_call: TRBJ2-7
cdr3_nt: TGTGCCAGCAGCTTGACAGGGGTAGCCAACGAGCAGTACTTC
cdr3_aa: CASSLTGVANEQYF

d_call: NA
v_call: TRBV2
clone_size: NA
j_call: TRBJ2-5
cdr3_nt: TGTGCCGGAGCTGGGGCTGGAGAGACCCAGTACTTC
cdr3_aa: CAGAGAGETQYF

d_call: NA
v_call: TRBV7-2
clone_size: NA
j_call: TRBJ2-3
cdr3_nt: TGTGCCAGCAGCTCCTCCCATACGCAGTATTTT
cdr3_aa: CASSSSHTQYF